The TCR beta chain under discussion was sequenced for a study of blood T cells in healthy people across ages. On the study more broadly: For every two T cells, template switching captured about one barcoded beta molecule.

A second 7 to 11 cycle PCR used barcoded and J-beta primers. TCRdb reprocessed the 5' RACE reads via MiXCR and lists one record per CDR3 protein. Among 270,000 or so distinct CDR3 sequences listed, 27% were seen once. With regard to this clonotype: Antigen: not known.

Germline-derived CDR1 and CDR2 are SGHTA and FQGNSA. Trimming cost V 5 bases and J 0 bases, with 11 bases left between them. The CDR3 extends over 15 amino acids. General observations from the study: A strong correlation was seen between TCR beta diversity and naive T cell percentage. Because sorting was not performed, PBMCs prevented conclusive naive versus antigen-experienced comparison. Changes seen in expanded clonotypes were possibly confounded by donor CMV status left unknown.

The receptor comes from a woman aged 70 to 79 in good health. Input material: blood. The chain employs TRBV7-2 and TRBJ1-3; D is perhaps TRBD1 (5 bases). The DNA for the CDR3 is TGTGCCAGCAGCCCGGGGCGGAGCTCTGGAAACACCATATATTTT. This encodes CASSPGRSSGNTIYF.